Below, one TCR beta chain is given with its context. Its specificity is not known. This entry is derived from a study of T-cell memory formation after mild COVID-19. Study-wide background: Largely donor-specific TCR clusters were found.

Points from the study as a whole: While clones contracting from day 15 to 85 were balanced between CD4 and CD8, later expanders leaned CD4+. Specificity for SARS-CoV-2 was not confirmed among the second-wave clones peaking on day 37. Cross-reactive memory apparently joined, as some responding clones appeared in pre-infection memory.

TCRdb itself ran the 5' RACE reads through MiXCR, one entry per CDR3 protein. The sample records fewer than 700,000 distinct CDR3 sequences, 18% being singletons. Trimming left V 0 bases short and J 9 bases short, with 8 bases between. The germline V gene has CDR1 SEHNR and CDR2 FQNEAQ (reference sequence). This CDR3 has 12 amino acids. This clonotype originated in an adult woman who had mild COVID-19 (a few samples of this study predate the infection). Cell type and time point are not known. Sequencing was performed on PBMCs or a T cell subset sorted from them (not recorded which). The V call is TRBV7-9, the J call TRBJ2-5; D is undetermined. The CDR3 loop reads CASSLAPAPQYF. The DNA for the CDR3 is TGTGCCAGCAGCTTAGCGCCGGCCCCCCAGTACTTC.